The text below deals with one T cell receptor beta chain. Its target antigen remains unknown. One base away there is no much larger clone; base qualities are not given. These data belong to a study of identical twins (dated by TCRdb to between 2015 and 2016). The study in broad terms: To test whether fetal clonotypes persist, the study used deep sequencing on TCR alpha and beta repertoires from monozygotic twins, unrelated adults of various ages, and cord blood. Replicate twin experiments were performed at different times using different library preparation protocols to rule out contamination. What the work shows at the level of the full study, not this receptor alone: Out-of-frame TCR alpha sharing in monozygotic twins was systematically underestimated by recombination models, whereas sharing between unrelated individuals was in agreement with the recombination models. In beta out-of-frame sequences, excess twin sharing was weaker, because having fewer shared sequences lowered the signal-to-noise ratio. Out-of-frame TCR alpha sequences shared between twins showed an excess of low generation-probability sequences compared with coincidental sharing between unrelated individuals. Abundant cord blood beta clonotypes had fewer insertions, young adult naive repertoires showed a similar but weaker trend, and memory repertoires showed no such trend. Invariant T cells such as MAIT and iNKT could partly confound zero-insertion analyses, although diverse VJ usage argued against such confounding for most clonotypes. Conclusions relied on cross-sectional statistical analysis, since the same donors could not be followed over many years.

All donors were healthy Caucasians. Three pairs of female monozygotic twins, all aged about 18 to 29 years, made up the twin cohort. The RNA used for TCR libraries was isolated from peripheral blood mononuclear cells. Library prep was done by 5' RACE. This sample was sequenced with an Illumina HiSeq 2000. A universal primer binding site was introduced by template switching, and a unique molecular identifier was present in the final cDNA, enabling accurate counting of TCR cDNA molecules. Specific primers in the conserved constant-segment region were used to synthesize first-strand cDNA for TCR alpha and beta chains. Each cDNA library was double barcoded, with a SMART-Mk sample barcode plus Illumina barcodes, to control for contamination. TruSeq adapter sequences and Illumina sample barcodes were added in two successive PCR steps. TCR alpha and beta cDNA libraries were sequenced on the Illumina HiSeq platform with custom primers. The study's own analysis went as follows. MiGEC was used to process raw reads and extract unique molecular identifiers, and MiXCR was used to find CDR3 positions. Recombination models were inferred per individual with the repgenHMM and IGoR tools using an EM algorithm. Shared clonotypes were analyzed with the tcR package in R, and sharing was normalized by the product of cloneset sizes. To study raw recombination free of thymic and clonal selection effects, out-of-frame nonproductive sequences were analyzed. TCRdb reanalyzed the raw reads on its own, using fastp at Q25 for trimming and MiXCR for clone calling, and kept in-frame beta chains. Rows with a matching CDR3 protein are joined into one entry that keeps the most common DNA and genes. The V and J calls follow TCRdb's processing rather than the paper's. This sample has 650,000 to 800,000 distinct CDR3 sequences in its table, and about 9.4% of those were observed once. The ten largest make up 0.8% to 1% of the sample.

V is reduced by 5 bases and J by 3 bases, leaving a spacing of 14 bases between them. Its CDR3 holds 14 amino acids, cysteine through phenylalanine. The entry retains the CDR3 DNA only, 42 bases that are in frame from base 1. These data were also filed under a second study, of yellow fever vaccine responses in identical twins. As the second publication notes: The T cell response to vaccination in identical twins was reported by the authors to appear partly convergent and partly personalized. The study precisely tracked vaccine-responding T cell clones in identical twins.

The receptor's source is a woman aged 18-29 years in good health. This sequence uses TRBV12-3 or TRBV12-4 and TRBJ2-7; a tentative D call is TRBD1 (6 bases match). Specimen: PBMCs. Here is the DNA: TGTGCCAGCAGTACCTGGACAGCTAGCTACGAGCAGTACTTC. Its protein product is CASSTWTASYEQYF.